The source of this TCR beta chain is a study of identical twins (dated by TCRdb to about 2016). General notes on the study: The study deep-sequenced TCR alpha and beta repertoires from monozygotic twins, unrelated adults of various ages and cord blood to test whether fetal clonotypes persist. To rule out contamination, the twin experiments were replicated at different times with different library preparation protocols. Broad study findings and their caveats: Zero-insertion analyses could be partly confounded by invariant T cells such as MAIT and iNKT, though diverse VJ usage argued against such confounding for most clonotypes. The excess sharing between twins in beta out-of-frame sequences was weaker because fewer shared sequences reduced the signal-to-noise ratio. Fewer insertions were carried by abundant cord blood beta clonotypes, a similar but weaker trend appeared in young adult naive repertoires, and no such trend appeared in memory repertoires. Because the same donors could not be followed over many years, the conclusions relied on cross-sectional statistical analysis. Recombination models systematically underestimated out-of-frame TCR alpha sharing in monozygotic twins but agreed with sharing between unrelated individuals. Out-of-frame TCR alpha sequences shared between twins showed an excess of low generation-probability sequences compared with coincidental sharing between unrelated individuals.

Library preparation employed 5' RACE. The reads were generated on an Illumina HiSeq 2000. A universal primer binding site was introduced by template switching, and a unique molecular identifier was present in the final cDNA, enabling accurate counting of TCR cDNA molecules. First-strand cDNA for TCR alpha and beta chains was synthesized from specific primers in the conserved constant-segment region. To control for contamination, each cDNA library was double barcoded with a SMART-Mk sample barcode plus Illumina barcodes. TruSeq adapter sequences, together with Illumina sample barcodes, were added in two successive PCR steps. Sequencing of the TCR alpha and beta cDNA libraries was done on the Illumina HiSeq platform using custom primers. The study's own analysis went as follows. MiGEC was used to process raw reads and extract unique molecular identifiers, and MiXCR was used to find CDR3 positions. For each individual, recombination models were inferred using an EM algorithm with the repgenHMM and IGoR tools. Shared clonotype analysis was performed with the tcR package in R, normalizing sharing by the product of cloneset sizes. Out-of-frame nonproductive sequences were analyzed to study raw recombination free of thymic and clonal selection effects. Clones were called with MiXCR by TCRdb after fastp trimmed the public reads at Q25, and only in-frame beta chains were retained. CDR3 protein duplicates are merged, each entry listing the most common genes and DNA. The V and J calls here are based on TCRdb, not the publication. This sample gives some 760,000 distinct CDR3 sequences in total; about 18% of them show up just once. The leading ten clones occupy under 15% of the sample.

Only healthy Caucasian donors were included. Three pairs of female monozygotic twins, all aged about 18 to 30 years, made up the twin cohort. Peripheral blood mononuclear cells were used as the source from which RNA for TCR libraries was isolated. From cysteine to phenylalanine, the CDR3 is 14 amino acids long. Left in the record is the CDR3 DNA by itself, 42 bases read in frame from the first base. The junction shows trimming of 6 bases on V and 6 bases on J, and the gene matches do not reach 7 bases of it. This clonotype was seen a handful of times. It lacks a known antigen. No much larger clone exists at a distance of one base, and base qualities are not known. This sample also belongs to another study, concerning T cells expressing NK-cell markers. In that second paper, the authors write: About eight donors provided sorted CD3+CD56+NKG2C+, CD3+CD56+NKG2C- and CD3+CD56-NKG2C+ T-cell subsets, whose TCR beta-chain repertoires were profiled. Among the eight sequenced donors, seven were HCMV-seropositive and one was HCMV-seronegative. To restrict sorting to alphabetaTCR-expressing T cells, an anti-gammadeltaTCR antibody was added in several experiments. In several donors, the dominant CD3+CD56+NKG2C+ clonotypes ranked among the top 10 CD8+ clonotypes, making up roughly 1.0-7.0% of CD8+ T cells. Those dominant clonotypes were again the most abundant among CD3+CD56-NKG2C+ cells in a handful of donors, at about 28.3-60.1%. It remained unclear whether the expanded NKG2C-expressing T cell clones were specific for HCMV antigens. All eight donors whose samples were sequenced were randomly selected healthy volunteers, three of them men and five women. A commercial ELISA kit detecting HCMV-specific IgG in serum was used to determine HCMV serostatus. Bulk peripheral blood T-cell repertoires were additionally sequenced from unsorted PBMC for six donors. MIGEC was used to demultiplex reads and group the reads by UMI, and MiTCR was used to assemble and quantify clonotypes. To exclude erroneous sequences, any TCR cDNA sequence not supported by at least two reads was discarded. The tcR package was used for downstream repertoire analysis, with clonotypes matched between fractions based on CDR3 nucleotide sequence plus V segment. VDJmatch was used to annotate antigen specificity against VDJdb, with one amino acid substitution allowed in CDR3.

This TCR was sampled from a woman between 18 and 29 years old in good health. The material sequenced was PBMCs. The chain employs TRBV12-3 or TRBV12-4 and TRBJ2-2; TRBD1 agrees with 7 junctional bases. The DNA sequence is as follows: TGTGCCAGCAGATATTACAGGGGATCCGGGGAGCTGTTTTTT. Its protein product is CASRYYRGSGELFF.